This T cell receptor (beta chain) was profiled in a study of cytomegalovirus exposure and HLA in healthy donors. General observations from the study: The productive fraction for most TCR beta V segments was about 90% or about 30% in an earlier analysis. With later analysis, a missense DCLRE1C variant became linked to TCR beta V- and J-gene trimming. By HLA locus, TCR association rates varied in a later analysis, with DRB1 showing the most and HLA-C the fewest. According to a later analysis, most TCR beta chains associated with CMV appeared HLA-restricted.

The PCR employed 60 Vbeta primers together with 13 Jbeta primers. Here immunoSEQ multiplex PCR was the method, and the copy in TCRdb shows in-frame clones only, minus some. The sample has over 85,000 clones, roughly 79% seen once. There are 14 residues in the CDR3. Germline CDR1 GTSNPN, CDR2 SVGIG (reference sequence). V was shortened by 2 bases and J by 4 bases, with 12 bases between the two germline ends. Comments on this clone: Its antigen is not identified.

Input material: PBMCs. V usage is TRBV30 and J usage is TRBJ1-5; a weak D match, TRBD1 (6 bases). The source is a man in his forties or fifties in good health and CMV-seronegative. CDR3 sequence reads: CAWSIGTTNQPQHF. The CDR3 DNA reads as TGTGCCTGGAGTATCGGGACAACTAATCAGCCCCAGCATTTT.